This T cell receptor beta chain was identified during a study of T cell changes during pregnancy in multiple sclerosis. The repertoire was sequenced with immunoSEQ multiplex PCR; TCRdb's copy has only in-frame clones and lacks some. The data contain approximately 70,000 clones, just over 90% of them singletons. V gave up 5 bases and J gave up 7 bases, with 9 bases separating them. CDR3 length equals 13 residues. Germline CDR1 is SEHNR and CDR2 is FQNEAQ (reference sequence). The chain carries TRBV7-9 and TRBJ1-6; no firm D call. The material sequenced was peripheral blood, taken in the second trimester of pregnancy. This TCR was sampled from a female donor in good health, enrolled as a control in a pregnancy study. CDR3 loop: CASSLLENSPLHF. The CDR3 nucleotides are TGTGCCAGCAGCCTGTTGGAGAATTCACCCCTCCACTTT. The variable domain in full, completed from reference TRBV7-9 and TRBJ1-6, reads DTGVSQNPRHKITKRGQNVTFRCDPISEHNRLYWYRQTLGQGPEFLTYFQNEAQLEKSRLLSDRFSAERPKGSFSTLEIQRTEQGDSAMYLCASSLLENSPLHFGNGTRLTVT.